This T cell receptor beta chain was observed in a study of blood T cell repertoires in COVID-19. Looking at the study overall: Sites across the United States, Italy and Spain contributed samples from acute and convalescent COVID-19. PBMCs, B-cell-depleted T cells, or T cells were the source of the cDNA or gDNA that made up the material.

Patients of the Seattle cohort, enrolled during active infection, were followed longitudinally. In the authors' workflow: Estimated nucleated cell counts came from reference gene primer amplification. Sequenced by immunoSEQ multiplex PCR; TCRdb stores in-frame clones only, minus some. The V and J calls and clone size are taken from that table; D and trimming were inferred from the DNA. The sample yields approximately 70,000 clones, roughly nine tenths seen once. The CDR3 is 15 amino acids. V shed 5 bases and J 4 bases; nucleotides not matched to a gene: 4. Germline CDR1 reads SGHTA; CDR2 reads FQGNSA.

The material sequenced was peripheral blood. The TCR was taken from a man aged 40-49 years with COVID-19, enrolled during active disease. The rearrangement uses TRBV7-2 and TRBJ2-2, with 10 bases aligning to TRBD1. CDR3 residues: CASSVGQGGTGELFF. The CDR3 DNA reads as TGTGCCAGCAGCGTAGGACAGGGGGGCACCGGGGAGCTGTTTTTT.